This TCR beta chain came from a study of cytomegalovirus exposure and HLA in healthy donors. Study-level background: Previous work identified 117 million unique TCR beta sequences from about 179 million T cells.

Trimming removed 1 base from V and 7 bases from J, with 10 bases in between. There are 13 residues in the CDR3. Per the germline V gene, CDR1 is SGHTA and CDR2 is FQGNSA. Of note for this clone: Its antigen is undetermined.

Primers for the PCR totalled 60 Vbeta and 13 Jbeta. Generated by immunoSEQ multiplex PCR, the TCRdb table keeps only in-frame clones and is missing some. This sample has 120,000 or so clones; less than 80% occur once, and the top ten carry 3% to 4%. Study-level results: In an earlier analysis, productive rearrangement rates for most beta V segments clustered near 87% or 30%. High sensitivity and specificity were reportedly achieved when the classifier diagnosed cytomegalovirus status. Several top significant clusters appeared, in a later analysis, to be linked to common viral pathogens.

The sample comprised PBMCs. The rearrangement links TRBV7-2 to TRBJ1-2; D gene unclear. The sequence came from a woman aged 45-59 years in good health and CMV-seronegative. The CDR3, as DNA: TGTGCCAGCAGCTTAGTAGCAAAGCCTGGCTACACCTTC. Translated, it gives CASSLVAKPGYTF.